This T cell receptor beta chain was recovered during a study of blood T cell repertoires in COVID-19. Study background: The samples span acute and convalescent COVID-19 from the United States, Italy and Spain. The analysed material was cDNA or gDNA that came from T cells, B-cell-depleted T cells, or PBMCs.

V was pared by 2 bases and J by 6 bases, with 6 bases of the junction left unmatched. This CDR3 comprises 15 residues. Germline V gene sequence: CDR1 SEHNR, CDR2 FQNEAQ (reference sequence). Sequencing was performed with immunoSEQ multiplex PCR; in TCRdb, only in-frame clones are kept and a portion is missing. This table has some 270,000 clones, roughly 84% appearing once. This TCR came from a person in their 70s with COVID-19, enrolled during active disease. The chain employs TRBV7-9 and TRBJ1-2, with TRBD1 identical over 10 bases. The sequenced sample was peripheral blood. In DNA form, the CDR3 reads TGTGCCAGCAGCTTAAACCCGGGGACAGGGGATGGCTACACCTTC. This sequence encodes CASSLNPGTGDGYTF.